This T cell receptor beta chain was recovered during a study of beta chain features in type 1 diabetes. Expressed TCRB transcripts got sequenced, as all isolated RNA was reverse transcribed. Assay: immunoSEQ multiplex PCR; the TCRdb copy retains only in-frame clones and omits some. The profile shows over 600,000 clones, 12% of them singletons. Study-level points and caveats: Among patients with Type 1 diabetes, TCRB CDR3s were moderately but significantly shorter in every one of the four CD4+ subsets. cDNA-based sequencing might over-represent cells highly expressing TCR.

As regards this clone: The antigen remains unidentified.

The specimen sequenced was naive CD4+ T cells from blood. This TCR derives from a man between 25 and 39 years old with type 1 diabetes.

CDR3 in amino acids: CANAESTYNSPLHF. The CDR3 bases are TGTGCCAACGCGGAGAGTACCTATAATTCACCCCTCCACTTT. The V gene is TRBV2, the J gene TRBJ1-6; no clear D. Germline CDR1 and CDR2: SNHLY and FYNNEI. Trimming shortened V by 10 bases and J by 2 bases, and 12 bases separated the two germline ends. The CDR3 runs to 14 residues. The whole variable domain, filled in from reference TRBV2 and TRBJ1-6, reads EPEVTQTPSHQVTQMGQEVILRCVPISNHLYFYWYRQILGQKVEFLVSFYNNEISEKSEIFDDQFSVERPDGSNFTLKIRSTKLEDSAMYFCANAESTYNSPLHFGNGTRLTVT.